This T cell receptor (beta chain) was sequenced in a study of cytomegalovirus exposure and HLA in healthy donors. The study ran its PCR with 60 Vbeta and 13 Jbeta primers. Method: immunoSEQ multiplex PCR; TCRdb's copy keeps in-frame clones and lacks some. This sample's clone table lists about 84,000 clones. As for this clone: The same CDR3 can be traced to other DNA sequences in this sample.

V lost 3 bases to trimming and J lost 1 base, with 14 bases between them. The germline CDR1 and CDR2 sequences are KGHSH and LQKENI. The CDR3 covers 16 residues. This clonotype originated in a man aged 50 to 59 in good health and CMV-seronegative. The sequencing sample was made of PBMCs. The genes are TRBV18 and TRBJ2-3, with a tentative D call TRBD1 (5 bases). CDR3 region: CASSPLSGWGTDTQYF. CDR3 nucleotide sequence: TGTGCCAGCTCACCCCTCTCAGGGTGGGGCACAGATACGCAGTATTTT.